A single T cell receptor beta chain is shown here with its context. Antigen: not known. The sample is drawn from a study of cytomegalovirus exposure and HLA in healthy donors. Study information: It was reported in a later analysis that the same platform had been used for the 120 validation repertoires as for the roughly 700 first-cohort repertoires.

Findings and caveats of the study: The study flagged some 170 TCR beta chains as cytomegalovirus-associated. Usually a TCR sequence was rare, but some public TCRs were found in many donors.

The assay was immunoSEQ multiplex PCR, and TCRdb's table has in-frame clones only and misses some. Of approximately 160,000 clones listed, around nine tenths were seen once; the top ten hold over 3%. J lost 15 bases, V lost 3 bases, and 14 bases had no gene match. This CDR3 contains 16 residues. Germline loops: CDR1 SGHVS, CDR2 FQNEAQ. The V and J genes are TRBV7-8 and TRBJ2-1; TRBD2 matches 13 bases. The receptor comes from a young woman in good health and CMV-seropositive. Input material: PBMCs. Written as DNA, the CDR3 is TGTGCCAGCAGCTTGGGATCAACGACTAGCGGGAGGACATGGTTCTTC. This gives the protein CASSLGSTTSGRTWFF.